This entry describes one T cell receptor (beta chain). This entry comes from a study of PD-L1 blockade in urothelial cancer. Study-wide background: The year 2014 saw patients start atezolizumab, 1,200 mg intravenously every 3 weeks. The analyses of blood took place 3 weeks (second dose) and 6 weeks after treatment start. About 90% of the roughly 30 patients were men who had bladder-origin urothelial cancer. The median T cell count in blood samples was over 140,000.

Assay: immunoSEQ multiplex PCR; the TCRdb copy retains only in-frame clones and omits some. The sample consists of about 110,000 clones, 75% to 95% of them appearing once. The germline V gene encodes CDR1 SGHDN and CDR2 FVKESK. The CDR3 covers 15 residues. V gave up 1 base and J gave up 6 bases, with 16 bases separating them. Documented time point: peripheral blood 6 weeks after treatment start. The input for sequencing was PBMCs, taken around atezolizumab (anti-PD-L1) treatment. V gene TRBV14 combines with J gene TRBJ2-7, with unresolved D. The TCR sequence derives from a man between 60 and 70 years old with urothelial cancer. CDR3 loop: CASSQGRNLGLEQYF. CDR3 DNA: TGTGCCAGCAGCCAAGGTCGGAACCTAGGCCTCGAGCAGTACTTC.